This T cell receptor (beta chain) was identified in a study of cytomegalovirus exposure and HLA in healthy donors (dated by TCRdb to 2015 to 2018). About the study as a whole: According to a later analysis, one platform produced both the approximately 110 validation repertoires and the 700 or so repertoires of the first cohort. The study was designed to test whether signatures of past pathogen exposure could be identified by cataloging public T cell receptors. Along with the roughly 700-subject first cohort, a separate validation cohort of 120 different subjects was used. To predict cytomegalovirus infection status, the study combined high-throughput TCR immunosequencing, statistical association of individual TCRs with disease status, and machine learning. Study-level results and caveats: Across donors, most TCR sequences were observed very rarely, whereas some public TCRs were present in many individuals. The authors suggested that the approach could potentially be extended to other disease states and immunological phenotypes. The study gave a list of more than 150 TCR beta chains associated with cytomegalovirus. The classifier was reported to diagnose cytomegalovirus status with high specificity and sensitivity in both the original and validation cohorts. Of the cluster scores, 85% to 95% were above 0 in a later analysis, which found that TCRs clustered in the first cohort also tended to co-occur in the 120 validation repertoires. Three of the identified cytomegalovirus-associated TCR beta chains were confirmed in vitro to be specific for cytomegalovirus antigens. The validation cohort had no HLA typing available for a later analysis, so co-occurrence within that cohort was assessed over all 130 or so repertoires.

Separate from the approximately 700-subject first cohort, the validation cohort of roughly 110 subjects was the group to which the donors belonged. Library preparation used the immunoSEQ multiplex PCR assay. The study's own analysis went as follows. To diagnose cytomegalovirus status from the catalog of TCR beta chain sequences, a statistical classification framework was built. TCRdb carries this immuneACCESS record with in-frame sequences only. Its versions omit some clonotypes, under half of them owing to an unresolved V gene in the studies checked, with the rest unexplained. The V and J calls and clone size are taken from that table; D and trimming were inferred from the DNA. This sample is represented by 82,000 or so clones; roughly 96% of them were singletons. Jointly, the top ten make up 0.6% to 0.7% of the sample. The germline V end is reduced by 4 bases and the J end by 4 bases; junction bases left unmatched: 4. CDR3 length: 14 amino acids, cysteine to phenylalanine. Only CDR3 DNA is held: 42 bases, read in frame from base 1. CDR1 MGHDK and CDR2 SYGVNS are derived from the germline V gene.

To note about this clone: Its antigen remains unidentified. The input lacks base qualities; no much larger clone sits a single base away.

The rearranged chain carries TRBV25-1 and TRBJ1-5, and TRBD1 aligns with 7 junction nucleotides. The sequenced sample was PBMCs. The source of this sequence is a woman between 18 and 29 years old in good health and CMV-seronegative. The DNA reads as follows: TGTGCCAGCAGTGCCGGGACAGTAAATCAGCCCCAGCATTTT. Translation gives CASSAGTVNQPQHF.